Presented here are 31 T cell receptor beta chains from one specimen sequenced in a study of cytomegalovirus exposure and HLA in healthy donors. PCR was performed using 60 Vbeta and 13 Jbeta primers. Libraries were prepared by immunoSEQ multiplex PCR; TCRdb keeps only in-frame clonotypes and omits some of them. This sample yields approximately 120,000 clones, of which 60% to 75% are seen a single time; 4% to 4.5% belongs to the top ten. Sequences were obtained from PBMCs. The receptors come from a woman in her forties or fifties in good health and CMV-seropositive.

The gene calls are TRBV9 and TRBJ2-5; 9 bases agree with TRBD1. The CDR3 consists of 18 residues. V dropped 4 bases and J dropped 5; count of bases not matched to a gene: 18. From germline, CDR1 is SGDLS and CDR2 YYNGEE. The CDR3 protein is CASSQRNITGTGYETQYF. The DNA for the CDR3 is TGTGCCAGCAGCCAGAGAAACATCACCGGGACAGGGTATGAGACCCAGTACTTC.

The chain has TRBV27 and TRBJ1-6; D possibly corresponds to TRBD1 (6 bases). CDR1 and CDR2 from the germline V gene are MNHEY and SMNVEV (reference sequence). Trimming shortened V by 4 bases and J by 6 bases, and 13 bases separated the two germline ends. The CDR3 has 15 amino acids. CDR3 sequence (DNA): TGTGCCAGCAGTTGGGGGCCCCGCGGTAATTCACCCCTCCACTTT. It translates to CASSWGPRGNSPLHF.

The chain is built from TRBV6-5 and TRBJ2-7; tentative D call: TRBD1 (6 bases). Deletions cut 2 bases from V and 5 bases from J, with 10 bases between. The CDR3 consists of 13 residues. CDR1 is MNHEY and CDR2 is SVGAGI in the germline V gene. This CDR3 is CASSYTGLHEQYF. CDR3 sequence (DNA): TGTGCCAGCAGTTACACAGGGCTCCACGAGCAGTACTTC.

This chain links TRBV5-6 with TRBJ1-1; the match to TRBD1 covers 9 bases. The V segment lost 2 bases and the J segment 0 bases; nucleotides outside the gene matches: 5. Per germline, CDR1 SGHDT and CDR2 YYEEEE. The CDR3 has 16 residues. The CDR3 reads CASSFRDRALNTEAFF. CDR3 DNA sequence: TGTGCCAGCAGCTTCCGGGACAGGGCATTGAACACTGAAGCTTTCTTT.

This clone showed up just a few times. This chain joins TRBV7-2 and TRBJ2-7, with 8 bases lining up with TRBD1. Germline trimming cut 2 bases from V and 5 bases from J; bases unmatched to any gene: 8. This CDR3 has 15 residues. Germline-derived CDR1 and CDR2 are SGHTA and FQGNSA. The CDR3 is CASSLSTGVINEQYF. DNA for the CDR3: TGTGCCAGCAGCTTATCGACAGGGGTCATCAACGAGCAGTACTTC. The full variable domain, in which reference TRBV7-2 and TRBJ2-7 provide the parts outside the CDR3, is GAGVSQSPSNKVTEKGKDVELRCDPISGHTALYWYRQSLGQGLEFLIYFQGNSAPDKSGLPSDRFSAERTGGSVSTLTIQRTQQEDSAVYLCASSLSTGVINEQYFGPGTRLTVT.

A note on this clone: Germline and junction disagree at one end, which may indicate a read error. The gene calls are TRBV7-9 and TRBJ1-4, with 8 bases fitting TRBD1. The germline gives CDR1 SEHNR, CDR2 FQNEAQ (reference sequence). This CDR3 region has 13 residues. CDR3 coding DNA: TGTGCCAGCAGCTTATCAGGACAGGGTATGTTTCGTTTT. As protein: CASSLSGQGMFRF. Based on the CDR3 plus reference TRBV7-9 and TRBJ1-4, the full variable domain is DTGVSQNPRHKITKRGQNVTFRCDPISEHNRLYWYRQTLGQGPEFLTYFQNEAQLEKSRLLSDRFSAERPKGSFSTLEIQRTEQGDSAMYLCASSLSGQGMFRFGSGTQLSVL.

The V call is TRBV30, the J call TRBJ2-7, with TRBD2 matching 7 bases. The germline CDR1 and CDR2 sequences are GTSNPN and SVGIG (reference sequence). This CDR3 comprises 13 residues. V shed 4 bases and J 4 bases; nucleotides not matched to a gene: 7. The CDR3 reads CAWNGGGMYEQYF. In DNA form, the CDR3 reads TGTGCCTGGAATGGCGGGGGTATGTACGAGCAGTACTTC.

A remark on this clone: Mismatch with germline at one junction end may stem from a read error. The CDR3 nucleotides read TGTTCCAGCAGCTTGGAGGAAGCTGAAGCTTTCTTT. Protein sequence: CSSSLEEAEAFF. J is TRBJ1-1 and V is TRBV7-9; D remains unclear. CDR3 length: 12 residues. The germline V gene has CDR1 SEHNR and CDR2 FQNEAQ (reference sequence). The full variable domain, with the rest looked up from reference TRBV7-9 and TRBJ1-1, is DTGVSQNPRHKITKRGQNVTFRCDPISEHNRLYWYRQTLGQGPEFLTYFQNEAQLEKSRLLSDRFSAERPKGSFSTLEIQRTEQGDSAMYLCSSSLEEAEAFFGQGTRLTVV.

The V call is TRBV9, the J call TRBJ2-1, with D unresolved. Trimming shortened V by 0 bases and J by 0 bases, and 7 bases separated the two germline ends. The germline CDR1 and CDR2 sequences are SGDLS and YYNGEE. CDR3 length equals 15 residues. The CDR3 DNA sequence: TGTGCCAGCAGCGTAGCGTCTTTCTCCTACAATGAGCAGTTCTTC. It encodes CASSVASFSYNEQFF. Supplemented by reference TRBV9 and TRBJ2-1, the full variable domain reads DSGVTQTPKHLITATGQRVTLRCSPRSGDLSVYWYQQSLDQGLQFLIQYYNGEERAKGNILERFSAQQFPDLHSELNLSSLELGDSALYFCASSVASFSYNEQFFGPGTRLTVL.

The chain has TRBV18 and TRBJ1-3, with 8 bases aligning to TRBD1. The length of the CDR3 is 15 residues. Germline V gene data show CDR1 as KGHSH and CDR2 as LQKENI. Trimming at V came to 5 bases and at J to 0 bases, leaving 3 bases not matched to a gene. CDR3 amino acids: CASSATGDSGNTIYF. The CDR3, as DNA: TGTGCCAGCTCAGCGACAGGGGACTCTGGAAACACCATATATTTT.

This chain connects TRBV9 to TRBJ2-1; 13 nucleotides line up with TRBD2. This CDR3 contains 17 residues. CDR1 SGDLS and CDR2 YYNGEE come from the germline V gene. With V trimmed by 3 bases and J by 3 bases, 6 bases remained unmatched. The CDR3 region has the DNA TGTGCCAGCAGCGCTGCGACTAGCGGGGGGCACTACAATGAGCAGTTCTTC. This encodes CASSAATSGGHYNEQFF.

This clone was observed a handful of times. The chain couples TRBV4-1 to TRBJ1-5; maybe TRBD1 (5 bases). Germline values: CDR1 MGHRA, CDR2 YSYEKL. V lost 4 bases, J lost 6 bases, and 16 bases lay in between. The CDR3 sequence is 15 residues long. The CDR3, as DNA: TGCGCCAGCAGCCCGAGCCGCAGGGAAAGTCAGCCCCAGCATTTT. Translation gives CASSPSRRESQPQHF.

Written as DNA, the CDR3 is TGTGCCAGCAGTGAGCCCCAACAAGATACGCAGTATTTT. As protein: CASSEPQQDTQYF. This chain links TRBV6-1 with TRBJ2-3; no clear D. Germline V gene data show CDR1 as MNHNS and CDR2 as SASEGT. This CDR3 comprises 13 residues. Between the trimmed V and J ends, which lost 3 bases and 5 bases, there was a span of 9 bases.

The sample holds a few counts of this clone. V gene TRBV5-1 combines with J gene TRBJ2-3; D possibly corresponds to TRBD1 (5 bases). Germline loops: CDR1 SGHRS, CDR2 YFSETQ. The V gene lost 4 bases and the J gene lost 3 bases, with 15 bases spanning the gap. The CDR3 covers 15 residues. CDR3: CASSEAPGPTDTQYF. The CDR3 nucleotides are TGCGCCAGCAGCGAAGCCCCAGGGCCGACAGATACGCAGTATTTT.

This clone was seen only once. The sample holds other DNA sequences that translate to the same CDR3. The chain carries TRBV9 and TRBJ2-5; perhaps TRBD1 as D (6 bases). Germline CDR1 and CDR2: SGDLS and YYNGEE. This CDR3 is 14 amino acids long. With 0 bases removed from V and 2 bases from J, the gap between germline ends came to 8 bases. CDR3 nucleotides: TGTGCCAGCAGCGTAGGTACAGGGCAAGAGACCCAGTACTTC. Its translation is CASSVGTGQETQYF. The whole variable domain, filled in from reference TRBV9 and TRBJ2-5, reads DSGVTQTPKHLITATGQRVTLRCSPRSGDLSVYWYQQSLDQGLQFLIQYYNGEERAKGNILERFSAQQFPDLHSELNLSSLELGDSALYFCASSVGTGQETQYFGPGTRLLVL.

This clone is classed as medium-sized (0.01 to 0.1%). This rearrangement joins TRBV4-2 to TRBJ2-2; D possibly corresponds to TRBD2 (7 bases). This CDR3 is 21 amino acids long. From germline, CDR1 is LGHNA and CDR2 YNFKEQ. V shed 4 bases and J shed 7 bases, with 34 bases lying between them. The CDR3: CASSPRDYIVGGAQISGELFF. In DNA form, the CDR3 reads TGTGCCAGCAGCCCCCGGGACTATATTGTTGGGGGGGCACAGATCAGCGGGGAGCTGTTTTTT.

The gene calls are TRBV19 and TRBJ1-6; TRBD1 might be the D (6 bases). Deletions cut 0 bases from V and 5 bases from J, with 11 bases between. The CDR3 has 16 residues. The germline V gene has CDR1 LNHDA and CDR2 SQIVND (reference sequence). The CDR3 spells CASSIDLGGHNSPLHF. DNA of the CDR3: TGTGCCAGTAGTATAGATCTTGGGGGCCATAATTCACCCCTCCACTTT.

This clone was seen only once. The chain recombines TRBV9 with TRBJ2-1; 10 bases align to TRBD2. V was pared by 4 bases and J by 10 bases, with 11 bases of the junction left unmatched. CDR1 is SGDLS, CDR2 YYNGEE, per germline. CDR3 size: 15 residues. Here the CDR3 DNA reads TGTGCCAGCAGCCTATTAAGCGGGGGGGCGGGCGAGCAGTTCTTC. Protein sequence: CASSLLSGGAGEQFF.

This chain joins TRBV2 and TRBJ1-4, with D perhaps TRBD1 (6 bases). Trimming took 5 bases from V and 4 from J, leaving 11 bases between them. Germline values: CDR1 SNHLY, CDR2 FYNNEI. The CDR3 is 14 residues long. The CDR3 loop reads CASSLTGFNEKLFF. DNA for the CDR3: TGTGCCAGCAGTTTGACAGGCTTTAATGAAAAACTGTTTTTT.

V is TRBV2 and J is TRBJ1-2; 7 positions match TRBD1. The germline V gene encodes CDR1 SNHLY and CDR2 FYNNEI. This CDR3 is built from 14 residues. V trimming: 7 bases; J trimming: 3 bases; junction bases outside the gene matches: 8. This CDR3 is CASNGRGHDYGYTF. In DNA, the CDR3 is TGTGCCAGCAATGGTAGGGGGCATGACTATGGCTACACCTTC.

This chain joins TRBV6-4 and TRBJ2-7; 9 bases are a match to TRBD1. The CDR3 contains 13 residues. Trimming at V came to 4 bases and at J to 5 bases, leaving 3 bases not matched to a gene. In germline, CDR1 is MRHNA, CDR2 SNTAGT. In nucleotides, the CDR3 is TGTGCCAGCAGTGCCAGGGACAGGGACGAGCAGTACTTC. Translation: CASSARDRDEQYF.

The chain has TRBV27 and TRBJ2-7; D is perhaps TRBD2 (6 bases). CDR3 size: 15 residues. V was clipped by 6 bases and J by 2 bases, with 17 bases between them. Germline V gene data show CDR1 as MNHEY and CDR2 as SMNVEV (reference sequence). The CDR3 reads CASSYSGLTTYEQYF. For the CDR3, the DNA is TGTGCCAGCAGCTATAGCGGACTTACAACCTACGAGCAGTACTTC.

CDR3 in DNA: TGTGCCAGCTCTTTCCTGAGCTCCTATAATTCACCCCTCCACTTT. Its protein is CASSFLSSYNSPLHF. The gene calls are TRBV18 and TRBJ1-6; D call uncertain. CDR3 size: 15 residues. The germline gives CDR1 KGHSH, CDR2 LQKENI. The germline V and J ends were trimmed by 6 bases and 0 bases, with 9 bases remaining between them.

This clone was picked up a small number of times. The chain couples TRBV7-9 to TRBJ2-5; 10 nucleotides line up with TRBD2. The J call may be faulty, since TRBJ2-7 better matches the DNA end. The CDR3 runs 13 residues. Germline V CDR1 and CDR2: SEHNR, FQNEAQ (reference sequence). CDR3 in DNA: TGTGCCATTCTAGCGGGGGAGAACTACGAGCAGTACTTC. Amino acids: CAILAGENYEQYF.

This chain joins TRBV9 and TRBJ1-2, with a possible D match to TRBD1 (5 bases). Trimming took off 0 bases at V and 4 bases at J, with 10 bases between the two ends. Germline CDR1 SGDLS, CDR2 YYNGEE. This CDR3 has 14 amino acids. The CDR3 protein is CASSVVQDPYGYTF. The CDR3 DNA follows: TGTGCCAGCAGCGTAGTACAGGACCCCTATGGCTACACCTTC.

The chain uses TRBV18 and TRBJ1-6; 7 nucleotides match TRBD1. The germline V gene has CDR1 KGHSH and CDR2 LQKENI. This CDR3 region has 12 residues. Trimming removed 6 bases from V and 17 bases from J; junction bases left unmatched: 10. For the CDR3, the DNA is TGTGCCAGCTCGCCAGGACAGGACAAGATCCACTTT. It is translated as CASSPGQDKIHF.

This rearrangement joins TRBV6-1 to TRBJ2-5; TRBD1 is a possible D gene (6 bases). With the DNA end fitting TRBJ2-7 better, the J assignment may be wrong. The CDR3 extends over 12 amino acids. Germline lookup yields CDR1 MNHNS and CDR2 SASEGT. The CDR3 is CASRDRTYEQYF. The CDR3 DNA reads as TGTGCCAGCAGGGACAGAACCTACGAGCAGTACTTC.

This CDR3 is CASSLMPVYNEQFF. In DNA, the CDR3 is TGTGCCAGCAGCCTAATGCCGGTCTACAATGAGCAGTTCTTC. The genes are TRBV7-2 and TRBJ2-1; D gene uncertain. The CDR3 spans 14 residues. The V and J ends lost 5 bases and 3 bases respectively, with 11 bases between them. Looked up from germline, CDR1 is SGHTA and CDR2 is FQGNSA.

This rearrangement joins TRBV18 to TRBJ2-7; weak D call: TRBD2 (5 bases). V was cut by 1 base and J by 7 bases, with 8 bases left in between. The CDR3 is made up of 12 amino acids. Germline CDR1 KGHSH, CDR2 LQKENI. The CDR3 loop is CASSPLDFEQYF. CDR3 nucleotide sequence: TGTGCCAGCTCACCACTGGACTTTGAGCAGTACTTC.

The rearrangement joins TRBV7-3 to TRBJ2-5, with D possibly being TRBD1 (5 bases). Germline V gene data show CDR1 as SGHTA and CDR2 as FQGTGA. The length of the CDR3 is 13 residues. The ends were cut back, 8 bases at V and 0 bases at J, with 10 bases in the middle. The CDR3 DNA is TGTGCCAGCTCATCAGGGCACCAAGAGACCCAGTACTTC. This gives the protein CASSSGHQETQYF.

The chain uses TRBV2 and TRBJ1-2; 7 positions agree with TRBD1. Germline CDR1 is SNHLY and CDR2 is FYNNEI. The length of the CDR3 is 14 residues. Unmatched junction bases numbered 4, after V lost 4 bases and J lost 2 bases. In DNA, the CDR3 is TGTGCCAGCAGTGGGCGGGGACAGAACTATGGCTACACCTTC. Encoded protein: CASSGRGQNYGYTF.